This TCR beta chain originates from a study of blood T cell repertoires in COVID-19. At the level of the study: Italy, Spain and the United States were the sources of the convalescent and acute COVID-19 samples. The cDNA or gDNA used as material had been derived from T cells, B-cell-depleted T cells, or PBMCs.

The CDR3 extends over 14 amino acids. The germline V gene encodes CDR1 WNHNN and CDR2 SYGVQD (reference sequence). The V and J ends lost 5 bases and 6 bases respectively, with 13 bases between them. Only in-frame clones appear in the TCRdb table, and some are missing; sequencing was by immunoSEQ multiplex PCR. The table shows around 260,000 clones, with around 90% occurring only once. This sequence was found in a woman aged 35 to 49 who had recovered from COVID-19. The chain has TRBV10-1 and TRBJ2-2; a weak D match, TRBD1 (5 bases). Sequencing was performed on peripheral blood. DNA of the CDR3: TGCGCCAGCAGTCCGGACATGTTCGCCGGGGAGCTGTTTTTT. Encoded protein: CASSPDMFAGELFF.